This entry is about one T cell receptor (beta chain). The sample comes from a study of blood T cells in healthy people across ages. Overall study: Capture by template switching was about one barcoded beta molecule per two T cells.

With a J-beta primer mix and a sample-barcoded 5' primer, a second PCR ran about 6 to 11 cycles. The authors tagged each cDNA molecule using a template-switch adaptor with 12 random nucleotides. TCRdb reprocessed the 5' RACE reads with MiXCR, giving one entry per CDR3 protein. The sample lists 700,000 to 950,000 distinct CDR3 sequences, 55% to 75% occurring once. Every sample yielded at least 6.5 million isolated PBMCs. Each sample provided at least 6 micrograms of extracted total RNA. CDR3 length equals 15 residues. V lost 0 bases to trimming and J lost 10 bases, with 16 bases between them. Per germline, CDR1 SGDLS and CDR2 YYNGEE.

The V call is TRBV9, the J call TRBJ1-4; D call uncertain. The clonotype was recovered from a man aged 25-45 years in good health. Input material: blood. CDR3 coding DNA: TGTGCCAGCAGCGTAGACGGTCAGGCGACGCGAAAACTGTTTTTT. Translating gives CASSVDGQATRKLFF.